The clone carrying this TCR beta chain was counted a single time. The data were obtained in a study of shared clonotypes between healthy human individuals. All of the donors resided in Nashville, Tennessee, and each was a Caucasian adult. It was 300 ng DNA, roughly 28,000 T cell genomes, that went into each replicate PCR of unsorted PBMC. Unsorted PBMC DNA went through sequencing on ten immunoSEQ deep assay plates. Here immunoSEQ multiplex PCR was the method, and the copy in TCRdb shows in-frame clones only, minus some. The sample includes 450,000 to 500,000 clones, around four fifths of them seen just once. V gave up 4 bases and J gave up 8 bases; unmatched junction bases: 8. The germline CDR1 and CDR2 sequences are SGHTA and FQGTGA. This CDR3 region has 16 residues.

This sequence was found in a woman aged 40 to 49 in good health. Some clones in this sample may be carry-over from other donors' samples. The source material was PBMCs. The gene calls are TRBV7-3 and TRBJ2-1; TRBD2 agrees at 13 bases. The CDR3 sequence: CASSSGGTSGTDEQFF. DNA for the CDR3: TGTGCCAGCAGCTCGGGAGGGACTAGCGGGACCGATGAGCAGTTCTTC. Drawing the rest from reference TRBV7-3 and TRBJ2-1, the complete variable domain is GAGVSQTPSNKVTEKGKYVELRCDPISGHTALYWYRQSLGQGPEFLIYFQGTGAADDSGLPNDRFFAVRPEGSVSTLKIQRTERGDSAVYLCASSSGGTSGTDEQFFGPGTRLTVL.